Sequencing of this T cell receptor (beta chain) was carried out in a study of T-cell reconstitution after alpha-beta-depleted transplantation in children (dated by TCRdb to 2015 to 2016). Regarding the study in general: Using TCR repertoire profiling, the study quantitatively followed how T-cell immune reconstitution unfolded in children after TCRalphabeta/CD19-depleted allogeneic hematopoietic cell transplantation.

Sequences SGHKS (CDR1) and YYEKEE (CDR2) are obtained from the germline V gene (reference sequence). V drops 1 base and J drops 8 bases, leaving 8 bases in between. CDR3 length: 12 amino acids, cysteine to phenylalanine. Just CDR3 DNA is preserved here, 36 bases in frame from base 1. Libraries were constructed by PCR. The sample was run on an Illumina HiSeq 2500. To normalize quantification of the TCRbeta repertoire, the TCR libraries were built with molecular barcoding that relied on unique molecular identifiers. The public reads were reprocessed in TCRdb via fastp at Q25 and MiXCR, keeping in-frame beta chains. Rows matching on CDR3 protein sequence are summarized as one entry with the most common DNA and genes. This sample gives around 380,000 distinct CDR3 sequences in total; about a tenth of them show up just once. In total, the top ten clones hold about 5% of the sample. This clonotype turned up a few times. The antigen it recognizes is unknown. The record has no base qualities; no much larger clone is one base away.

The clonotype was recovered from a human donor who donated a stem cell graft to a child with acute myeloid leukemia. Sequenced here: PBMCs from the stem cell graft donor, sampled from the stem cell graft. Here the chain combines TRBV5-5 and TRBJ2-3; TRBD2 is a possible D gene, resting on 6 matching bases. CDR3 protein: CASSLREPTQYF. The DNA reads as follows: TGTGCCAGCAGCTTGCGGGAGCCTACGCAGTATTTT.